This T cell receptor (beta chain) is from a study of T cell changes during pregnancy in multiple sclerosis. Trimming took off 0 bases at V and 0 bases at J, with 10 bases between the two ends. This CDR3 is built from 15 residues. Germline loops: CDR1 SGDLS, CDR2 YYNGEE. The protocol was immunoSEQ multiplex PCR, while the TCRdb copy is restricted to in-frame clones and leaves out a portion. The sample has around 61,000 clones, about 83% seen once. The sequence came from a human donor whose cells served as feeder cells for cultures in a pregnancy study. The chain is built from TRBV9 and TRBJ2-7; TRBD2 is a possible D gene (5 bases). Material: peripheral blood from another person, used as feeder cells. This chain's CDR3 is CASSVATGSSYEQYF. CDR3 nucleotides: TGTGCCAGCAGCGTAGCAACGGGAAGCTCCTACGAGCAGTACTTC. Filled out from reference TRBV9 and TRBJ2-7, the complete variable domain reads DSGVTQTPKHLITATGQRVTLRCSPRSGDLSVYWYQQSLDQGLQFLIQYYNGEERAKGNILERFSAQQFPDLHSELNLSSLELGDSALYFCASSVATGSSYEQYFGPGTRLTVT.